One and the same sample provided the 8 T cell receptor beta chains below, sequenced in a study of cytomegalovirus exposure and HLA in healthy donors. 60 Vbeta and 13 Jbeta primers were used in PCR. Data came from immunoSEQ multiplex PCR; TCRdb stores just in-frame clones and leaves some out. The table has 80,000 to 90,000 clones, roughly 80% seen once; the top ten hold around 1.9%. Sequencing was done on a sample of PBMCs. These receptors all come from a woman aged 25 to 39 in good health and CMV-seronegative.

This clone has only a few counts. The chain uses TRBV7-2 and TRBJ2-1, with 11 bases that match TRBD2. The junction had 14 bases not matched to a gene; V was cut back by 1 base and J by 15 bases. This CDR3 contains 16 residues. Germline CDR1 reads SGHTA; CDR2 reads FQGNSA. CDR3 region: CASSLGVAGGHYRAFF. The DNA for the CDR3 is TGTGCCAGCAGCTTAGGGGTAGCGGGAGGGCACTACCGGGCGTTCTTC.

This clone came up a few times. V usage is TRBV7-2 and J usage is TRBJ1-1; the D gene is possibly TRBD1 (5 bases). The CDR3 covers 15 residues. CDR1 is SGHTA and CDR2 is FQGNSA in the germline V gene. The V end was cut by 5 bases, the J end by 6 bases, with 19 bases between. CDR3 protein: CASSPRTPTDAEAFF. The CDR3 nucleotides are TGTGCCAGCAGCCCGAGGACACCCACCGATGCTGAAGCTTTCTTT. The variable domain in full, with the rest retrieved from reference TRBV7-2 and TRBJ1-1, is GAGVSQSPSNKVTEKGKDVELRCDPISGHTALYWYRQSLGQGLEFLIYFQGNSAPDKSGLPSDRFSAERTGGSVSTLTIQRTQQEDSAVYLCASSPRTPTDAEAFFGQGTRLTVV.

The chain couples TRBV10-3 to TRBJ1-5, with TRBD1 matching 7 bases. Germline assignment: CDR1 ENHRY and CDR2 SYGVKD. The CDR3 extends over 13 amino acids. V trimming: 7 bases; J trimming: 4 bases; junction bases outside the gene matches: 4. CDR3 residues: CAINAGGNQPQHF. The CDR3, as DNA: TGTGCCATCAATGCAGGGGGAAATCAGCCCCAGCATTTT.

A single count supports this clone. This sequence joins TRBV5-8 and TRBJ2-3; unclear D gene. The CDR3 length is 13 residues. With 4 bases removed from V and 1 base from J, the gap between germline ends came to 7 bases. The germline gives CDR1 SGHTS, CDR2 YDEGEE. The CDR3 coding sequence is TGTGCCAGCAGCCGTCGGGGCACAGATACGCAGTATTTT. This codes for CASSRRGTDTQYF.

The chain links TRBV18 to TRBJ1-1, with TRBD1 matching 9 bases. In germline, CDR1 is KGHSH, CDR2 LQKENI. V gave up 6 bases and J gave up 1 base; unmatched junction bases: 6. This CDR3 has 15 amino acids. CDR3 sequence: CASSSTGGENTEAFF. The CDR3 DNA is TGTGCCAGCTCGTCGACAGGGGGAGAGAACACTGAAGCTTTCTTT.

The chain combines TRBV5-1 with TRBJ2-7, with D maybe TRBD2 (5 bases). The CDR3 contains 14 residues. V lost 4 bases and J lost 1, with 12 bases in between. Germline assignment: CDR1 SGHRS and CDR2 YFSETQ. CDR3 region: CASSLDFLSYEQYF. CDR3 nucleotide sequence: TGCGCCAGCAGCCTGGACTTTCTATCCTACGAGCAGTACTTC.

The rearrangement links TRBV9 to TRBJ2-1; 12 positions agree with TRBD2. V lost 2 bases to trimming and J lost 6 bases; unmatched junction nucleotides: 6. This CDR3 comprises 16 residues. From germline, CDR1 is SGDLS and CDR2 YYNGEE. The CDR3 spells CASSVRLAGAGNEQFF. In DNA, the CDR3 is TGTGCCAGCAGCGTCAGACTAGCGGGAGCGGGCAATGAGCAGTTCTTC. The full variable domain, in which reference TRBV9 and TRBJ2-1 provide the parts outside the CDR3, is DSGVTQTPKHLITATGQRVTLRCSPRSGDLSVYWYQQSLDQGLQFLIQYYNGEERAKGNILERFSAQQFPDLHSELNLSSLELGDSALYFCASSVRLAGAGNEQFFGPGTRLTVL.

The rearrangement uses TRBV5-1 and TRBJ2-7; TRBD2 agrees at 9 bases. The ends lost 4 bases at V and 6 bases at J; junction bases unmatched: 14. The V gene's germline CDR1 is SGHRS and CDR2 YFSETQ. The CDR3 has 16 amino acids. CDR3 sequence reads: CASSKPEMGLAREQYF. As DNA, the CDR3 is TGCGCCAGCAGCAAACCCGAAATGGGACTAGCTCGCGAGCAGTACTTC.